Below, 28 T cell receptor beta chains from the same sample are listed, as sequenced in a study of cytomegalovirus exposure and HLA in healthy donors. Produced via immunoSEQ multiplex PCR; TCRdb's table is partial and in-frame only. The sample records roughly 190,000 clones, around nine tenths being singletons. What was sequenced was PBMCs. These receptors were taken from a young man in good health and CMV-seropositive.

Concerning this clone itself: The sample has other DNA sequences that encode this CDR3 too. The rearrangement links TRBV4-3 to TRBJ2-7; 10 bases fit TRBD1. V lost 5 bases, J lost 3 bases, and 10 bases stayed unmatched. CDR1 and CDR2 (germline): LGHNA, YSLEER. The CDR3 is 16 amino acids. DNA of the CDR3: TGCGCCAGCAGCTATTCCGGGACAGGGGAAAGCTACGAGCAGTACTTC. Protein product: CASSYSGTGESYEQYF.

This rearrangement joins TRBV6-5 to TRBJ1-5, with TRBD1 matching over 7 bases. Losses at the gene ends were 2 bases for V and 4 bases for J; bases not matched to a gene: 5. Germline lookup yields CDR1 MNHEY and CDR2 SVGAGI. This CDR3 region has 15 residues. This CDR3 is CASSYPGGNNQPQHF. In nucleotides, the CDR3 is TGTGCCAGCAGTTACCCAGGGGGAAATAATCAGCCCCAGCATTTT.

The genes are TRBV5-4 and TRBJ1-2; maybe TRBD1 (5 bases). V was trimmed by 5 bases and J by 8 bases, leaving 13 bases between them. Germline-derived CDR1 and CDR2 are SGHNT and YYREEE (reference sequence). The CDR3 has 12 amino acids. This CDR3 is CASRSIGDGYTF. The CDR3 DNA sequence: TGTGCCAGCAGATCTATAGGGGACGGCTACACCTTC.

In this sample, this clone turned up a few times. The chain has TRBV19 and TRBJ1-5; 8 bases map to TRBD1. V was pared by 1 base and J by 7 bases, with 6 bases of the junction left unmatched. Germline assignment: CDR1 LNHDA and CDR2 SQIVND (reference sequence). The CDR3 runs to 15 residues. This CDR3 is CASSIVDRGGQPQHF. DNA for the CDR3: TGTGCCAGTAGTATAGTAGACAGGGGAGGACAGCCCCAGCATTTT. The full variable domain, with the rest looked up from reference TRBV19 and TRBJ1-5, is DGGITQSPKYLFRKEGQNVTLSCEQNLNHDAMYWYRQDPGQGLRLIYYSQIVNDFQKGDIAEGYSVSREKKESFPLTVTSAQKNPTAFYLCASSIVDRGGQPQHFGDGTRLSIL.

This chain joins TRBV7-9 and TRBJ2-5; D not certain. The CDR3 spans 12 residues. Trimming pared 1 base from V and 5 bases from J, leaving 5 bases between. The germline V gene encodes CDR1 SEHNR and CDR2 FQNEAQ (reference sequence). The chain's CDR3 is CASSLVIETQYF. The CDR3 nucleotides read TGTGCCAGCAGCTTAGTTATTGAGACCCAGTACTTC.

In this sample, this clone turned up once. The DNA of the CDR3 is TGTGCCAGCAGCCAATCCGGGCAGAGTGAGCAGTTCTTC. Protein sequence: CASSQSGQSEQFF. The chain is built from TRBV16 and TRBJ2-1; D is ambiguous. The CDR3 covers 13 residues. V was pared by 0 bases and J by 9 bases, with 9 bases between. The germline CDR1 and CDR2 sequences are KGHSY and FQNENV.

About this clone: One junction end disagrees with the germline gene, perhaps due to a read error. This rearrangement joins TRBV6-6 to TRBJ2-6, with 10 bases aligning to TRBD1. Germline assignment: CDR1 MNHNY and CDR2 SVGAGI (reference sequence). The length of the CDR3 is 16 residues. DNA for the CDR3: TGTGCCAGCAGTTACTCGTCCGGACAGGGGGGCAACGTCCTGACTTTC. It yields the protein CASSYSSGQGGNVLTF.

Only a few counts were recorded for this clone. The sample contains more than one DNA sequence encoding this CDR3. This sequence joins TRBV18 and TRBJ2-5, with TRBD1 matching over 7 bases. Losses at the gene ends were 3 bases for V and 2 bases for J; bases not matched to a gene: 0. The CDR3 covers 13 residues. CDR1 KGHSH and CDR2 LQKENI come from the germline V gene. CDR3 residues: CASSPGQQETQYF. CDR3 bases: TGTGCCAGCTCACCGGGACAGCAAGAGACCCAGTACTTC.

V is TRBV9 and J is TRBJ2-2; 10 positions agree with TRBD2. The CDR3 length is 17 residues. V lost 0 bases and J lost 7; bases outside the gene matches: 9. Germline V gives CDR1 SGDLS, CDR2 YYNGEE. Here the CDR3 reads CASSVDSGRALGGELFF. The DNA for the CDR3 is TGTGCCAGCAGCGTAGACAGCGGGAGGGCCCTCGGCGGGGAGCTGTTTTTT.

The V call is TRBV9, the J call TRBJ2-3; 14 positions match TRBD2. The CDR3 spans 16 residues. Germline CDR1 reads SGDLS; CDR2 reads YYNGEE. With 4 bases clipped from V and 5 bases from J, the junction kept 6 bases outside the gene matches. The CDR3 DNA reads TGTGCCAGCAGCCCCGGACTAGCGGGGGGCCAAGATACGCAGTATTTT. It is translated as CASSPGLAGGQDTQYF.

The J gene is TRBJ2-7, the V gene TRBV7-2; TRBD2 might be the D (6 bases). The CDR3 contains 15 residues. The germline CDR1 and CDR2 sequences are SGHTA and FQGNSA. V was shortened by 1 base and J by 3 bases, with 13 bases between the two germline ends. CDR3 loop: CASSLGSGASYEQYF. CDR3 nucleotide sequence: TGTGCCAGCAGCTTAGGTTCGGGAGCTAGCTACGAGCAGTACTTC.

This rearrangement joins TRBV6-6 to TRBJ2-2, with D possibly matching TRBD1 (6 bases). The V gene lost 6 bases and the J gene lost 5 bases, with 16 bases spanning the gap. Germline CDR1 and CDR2: MNHNY and SVGAGI (reference sequence). The CDR3 length is 15 residues. The CDR3 reads CASSRTVEGTGELFF. The CDR3 nucleotides are TGTGCCAGCAGCCGGACAGTCGAGGGAACCGGGGAGCTGTTTTTT.

This clone was detected only once. The V gene is TRBV5-4, the J gene TRBJ2-3, with 7 bases fitting TRBD2. This CDR3 spans 18 amino acids. Per germline, CDR1 SGHNT and CDR2 YYREEE (reference sequence). The trim removed 0 bases at V and 2 bases at J, leaving 12 bases unmatched. The CDR3 sequence is CASSLGTSATLYTDTQYF. CDR3 coding DNA: TGTGCCAGCAGCTTGGGAACTAGCGCAACTCTTTACACAGATACGCAGTATTTT.

The chain uses TRBV4-3 and TRBJ2-1; D not certain. V was trimmed by 0 bases and J by 3 bases, leaving 9 bases between them. The CDR3 has 15 residues. The germline V gene encodes CDR1 LGHNA and CDR2 YSLEER. The CDR3 nucleotides read TGCGCCAGCAGCCAAGAAGCCCGGGTCTACAATGAGCAGTTCTTC. Protein sequence: CASSQEARVYNEQFF.

The rearrangement uses TRBV27 and TRBJ2-1; a weak D match, TRBD2 (5 bases). CDR1 is MNHEY, CDR2 SMNVEV, per germline (reference sequence). The CDR3 sequence is 16 residues long. Trimming removed 0 bases from V and 4 bases from J, with 13 bases in between. The CDR3 region is CASSLSSGNTYNEQFF. In DNA, the CDR3 is TGTGCCAGCAGTTTATCTTCGGGAAACACTTACAATGAGCAGTTCTTC.

The V gene is TRBV28, the J gene TRBJ1-2; D may be TRBD1 (5 bases). The CDR3 has 14 amino acids. Trimming removed 4 bases from V and 8 bases from J, with 17 bases in between. CDR1 is MDHEN and CDR2 is SYDVKM in the germline V gene. CDR3 in amino acids: CASSWGDQGKGYTF. The CDR3 coding sequence is TGTGCCAGCAGTTGGGGGGATCAGGGTAAAGGCTACACCTTC.

The gene calls are TRBV14 and TRBJ2-7, with 12 bases fitting TRBD2. Germline V gene data show CDR1 as SGHDN and CDR2 as FVKESK. This CDR3 comprises 19 residues. The V gene end was trimmed by 0 bases and the J gene end by 1 base; junction bases not matched to a gene: 10. The CDR3 is CASSQDIWASGRDSYEQYF. The CDR3 nucleotides are TGTGCCAGCAGCCAAGATATTTGGGCTAGCGGGAGGGATTCCTACGAGCAGTACTTC.

This clone occurred a few times. For the CDR3, the DNA is TGTGCCAGCAGCTCCCAACCCCGACAGAGTCCTAGCCACGAGCAGTACTTC. It is translated as CASSSQPRQSPSHEQYF. This chain links TRBV13 with TRBJ2-7; either TRBD1 or TRBD2 may supply D (5 bases each). Germline lookup yields CDR1 PRHDT and CDR2 FYEKMQ (reference sequence). The CDR3 runs 17 residues. Trimming left V 4 bases short and J 5 bases short, with 24 bases between.

V usage is TRBV5-6 and J usage is TRBJ2-3; weak D call: TRBD1 (7 bases). The CDR3 length is 16 residues. Trimming pared 4 bases from V and 5 bases from J, leaving 20 bases between. The germline V gene encodes CDR1 SGHDT and CDR2 YYEEEE. The CDR3 nucleotides read TGTGCCAGCAGCCGCCGGGGGCAGGGGGAGAGAGATACGCAGTATTTT. Amino acids: CASSRRGQGERDTQYF.

The chain joins TRBV7-9 to TRBJ2-1; 9 bases are shared with TRBD1. V gave up 0 bases and J gave up 5 bases; unmatched junction bases: 8. The germline CDR1 and CDR2 sequences are SEHNR and FQNEAQ (reference sequence). This CDR3 is 17 amino acids long. CDR3 protein: CASSLAVGQGTNNEQFF. For the CDR3, the DNA is TGTGCCAGCAGCTTAGCTGTAGGACAGGGGACCAACAATGAGCAGTTCTTC.

This clone was seen a single time. The chain carries TRBV28 and TRBJ2-1; D perhaps matches TRBD2 (6 bases). This CDR3 contains 13 residues. CDR1 and CDR2 from the germline V gene are MDHEN and SYDVKM. CDR3 sequence: CAVVRTNYNEQFF. CDR3 coding DNA: TGTGCGGTAGTCAGGACTAACTACAATGAGCAGTTCTTC.

The chain has TRBV7-2 and TRBJ1-3; TRBD1 is a possible D gene (6 bases). V lost 5 bases and J lost 0, with 20 bases in between. In germline, CDR1 is SGHTA, CDR2 FQGNSA. CDR3 length: 18 amino acids. CDR3 coding DNA: TGTGCCAGCAGCCTAGTCCTATATAGGGGGATCTCTGGAAACACCATATATTTT. Translated, it gives CASSLVLYRGISGNTIYF.

The rearrangement links TRBV9 to TRBJ1-2; no reliable D call. The CDR3 spans 13 residues. Trimming took off 0 bases at V and 5 bases at J, with 8 bases between the two ends. CDR1 is SGDLS and CDR2 is YYNGEE in the germline V gene. DNA of the CDR3: TGTGCCAGCAGCGTAGATTCAAAGTATGGCTACACCTTC. As protein: CASSVDSKYGYTF.

The genes are TRBV7-9 and TRBJ2-1; either TRBD1 or TRBD2 may supply D (5 bases each). Between the trimmed V and J ends, which lost 7 bases and 3 bases, there was a span of 13 bases. CDR1 and CDR2 from the germline V gene are SEHNR and FQNEAQ (reference sequence). The CDR3 length is 14 residues. The CDR3 sequence is CASTSRDLYNEQFF. In nucleotides, the CDR3 is TGTGCCAGCACTTCCAGGGACCTCTACAATGAGCAGTTCTTC.

This chain links TRBV29-1 with TRBJ1-1; D is uncertain. There are 12 residues in the CDR3. Germline V gene lookup returns CDR1 SQVTM and CDR2 ANQGSEA. For the CDR3, the DNA is TGCAGTACCACTGAGGGCGGCACTGAAGCTTTCTTT. Translating it yields CSTTEGGTEAFF.

The rearrangement links TRBV28 to TRBJ2-7; D not resolved. V lost 3 bases and J 4 bases, leaving 19 bases between the germline ends. CDR1 and CDR2 from the germline V gene are MDHEN and SYDVKM. The CDR3 length is 16 residues. The CDR3, as DNA: TGTGCCAGCAGTTTCCCCCTACAGTGGGTCGGATACGAGCAGTACTTC. Translation gives CASSFPLQWVGYEQYF. The full variable domain, in which reference TRBV28 and TRBJ2-7 provide the parts outside the CDR3, is DVKVTQSSRYLVKRTGEKVFLECVQDMDHENMFWYRQDPGLGLRLIYFSYDVKMKEKGDIPEGYSVSREKKERFSLILESASTNQTSMYLCASSFPLQWVGYEQYFGPGTRLTVT.

V is TRBV9 and J is TRBJ2-7; 8 nucleotides align to TRBD2. Trimming took 4 bases from V and 2 from J; bases not matched to a gene: 11. The CDR3 runs to 16 residues. The V gene's germline CDR1 is SGDLS and CDR2 YYNGEE. CDR3 amino acids: CASSPAGGAIAYEQYF. CDR3 coding DNA: TGTGCCAGCAGCCCCGCCGGGGGGGCCATCGCCTACGAGCAGTACTTC.

This clone was recorded once. The chain uses TRBV9 and TRBJ2-3; D uncertain. Trimming cost V 7 bases and J 3 bases, with 9 bases left between them. This CDR3 has 12 amino acids. Germline V lookup: CDR1 SGDLS, CDR2 YYNGEE. The CDR3 sequence: CASRSETDTQYF. CDR3 sequence (DNA): TGTGCCAGCCGCTCAGAGACAGATACGCAGTATTTT. Drawing the rest from reference TRBV9 and TRBJ2-3, the complete variable domain is DSGVTQTPKHLITATGQRVTLRCSPRSGDLSVYWYQQSLDQGLQFLIQYYNGEERAKGNILERFSAQQFPDLHSELNLSSLELGDSALYFCASRSETDTQYFGPGTRLTVL.